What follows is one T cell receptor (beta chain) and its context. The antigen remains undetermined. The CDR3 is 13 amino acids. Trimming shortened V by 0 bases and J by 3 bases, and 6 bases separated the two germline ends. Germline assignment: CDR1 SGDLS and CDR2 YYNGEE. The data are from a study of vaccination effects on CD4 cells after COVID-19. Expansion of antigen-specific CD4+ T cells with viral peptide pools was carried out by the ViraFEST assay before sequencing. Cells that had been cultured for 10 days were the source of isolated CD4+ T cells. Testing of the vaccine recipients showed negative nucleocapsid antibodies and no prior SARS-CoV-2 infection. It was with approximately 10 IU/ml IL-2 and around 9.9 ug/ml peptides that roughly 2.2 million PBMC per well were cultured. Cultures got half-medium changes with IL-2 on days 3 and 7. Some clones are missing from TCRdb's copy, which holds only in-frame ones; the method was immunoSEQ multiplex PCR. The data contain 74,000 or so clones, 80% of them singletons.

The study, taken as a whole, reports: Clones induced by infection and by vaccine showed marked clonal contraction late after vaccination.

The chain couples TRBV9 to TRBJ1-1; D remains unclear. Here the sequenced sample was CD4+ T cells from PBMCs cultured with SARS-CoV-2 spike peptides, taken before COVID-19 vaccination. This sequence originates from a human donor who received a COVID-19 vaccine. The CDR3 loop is CASSVALDTEAFF. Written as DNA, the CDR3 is TGTGCCAGCAGCGTAGCCCTGGACACTGAAGCTTTCTTT.